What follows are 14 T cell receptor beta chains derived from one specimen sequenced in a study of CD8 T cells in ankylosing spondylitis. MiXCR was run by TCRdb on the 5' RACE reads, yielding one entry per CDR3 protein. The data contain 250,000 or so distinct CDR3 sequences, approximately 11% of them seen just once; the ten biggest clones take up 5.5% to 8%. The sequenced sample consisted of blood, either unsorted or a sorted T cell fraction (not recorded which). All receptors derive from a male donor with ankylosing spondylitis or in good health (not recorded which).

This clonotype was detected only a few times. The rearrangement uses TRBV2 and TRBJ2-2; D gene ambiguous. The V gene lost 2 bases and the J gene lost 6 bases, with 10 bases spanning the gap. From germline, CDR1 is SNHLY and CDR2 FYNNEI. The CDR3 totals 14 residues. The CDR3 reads CASSEITLAGELFF. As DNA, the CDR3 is TGTGCCAGCAGTGAAATCACGCTCGCCGGGGAGCTGTTTTTT. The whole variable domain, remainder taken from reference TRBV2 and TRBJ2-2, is EPEVTQTPSHQVTQMGQEVILRCVPISNHLYFYWYRQILGQKVEFLVSFYNNEISEKSEIFDDQFSVERPDGSNFTLKIRSTKLEDSAMYFCASSEITLAGELFFGEGSRLTVL.

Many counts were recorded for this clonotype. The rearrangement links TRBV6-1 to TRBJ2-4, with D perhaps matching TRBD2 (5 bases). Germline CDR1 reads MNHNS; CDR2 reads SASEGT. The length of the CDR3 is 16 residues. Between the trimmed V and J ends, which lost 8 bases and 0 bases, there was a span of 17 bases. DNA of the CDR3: TGTGCCAGCGAAAAGGGAGCGGTACTAGCCAAAAACATTCAGTACTTC. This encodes CASEKGAVLAKNIQYF.

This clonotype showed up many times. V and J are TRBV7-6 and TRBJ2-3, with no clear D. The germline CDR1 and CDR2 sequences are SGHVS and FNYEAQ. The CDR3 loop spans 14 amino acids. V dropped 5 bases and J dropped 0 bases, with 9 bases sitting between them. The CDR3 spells CASSRTGSTDTQYF. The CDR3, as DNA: TGTGCCAGCAGCCGCACCGGCAGCACAGATACGCAGTATTTT.

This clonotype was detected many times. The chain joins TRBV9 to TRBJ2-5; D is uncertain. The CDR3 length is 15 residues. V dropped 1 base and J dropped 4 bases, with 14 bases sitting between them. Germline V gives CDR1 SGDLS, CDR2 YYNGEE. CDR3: CASSVYSVPGETQYF. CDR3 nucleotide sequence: TGTGCCAGCAGCGTATACTCCGTACCCGGAGAGACCCAGTACTTC.

The CDR3 spells CASSQEGTAKNIQYF. Written as DNA, the CDR3 is TGTGCCAGCAGCCAAGAGGGGACAGCCAAAAACATTCAGTACTTC. The rearrangement links TRBV14 to TRBJ2-4; D is perhaps TRBD1 or TRBD2 (5 bases each). Trimming pared 0 bases from V and 0 bases from J, leaving 6 bases between. The V gene's germline CDR1 is SGHDN and CDR2 FVKESK. The CDR3 consists of 15 residues.

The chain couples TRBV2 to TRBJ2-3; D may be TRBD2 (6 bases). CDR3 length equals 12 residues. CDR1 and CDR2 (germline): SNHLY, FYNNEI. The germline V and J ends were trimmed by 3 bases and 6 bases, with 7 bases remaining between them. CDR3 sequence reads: CASSDGSDTQYF. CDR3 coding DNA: TGTGCCAGCAGTGACGGGAGTGATACGCAGTATTTT.

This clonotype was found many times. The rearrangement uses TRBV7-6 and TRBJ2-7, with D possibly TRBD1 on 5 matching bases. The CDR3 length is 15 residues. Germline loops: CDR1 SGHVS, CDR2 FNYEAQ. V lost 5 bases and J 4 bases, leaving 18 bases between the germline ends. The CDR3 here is CASSPVQAGAYEQYF. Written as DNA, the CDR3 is TGTGCCAGCAGCCCGGTGCAGGCTGGGGCTTACGAGCAGTACTTC.

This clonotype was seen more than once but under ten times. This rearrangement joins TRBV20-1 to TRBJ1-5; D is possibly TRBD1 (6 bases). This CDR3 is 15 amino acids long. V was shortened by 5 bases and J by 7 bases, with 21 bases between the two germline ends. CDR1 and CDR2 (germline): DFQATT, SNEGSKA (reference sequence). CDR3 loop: CSACTTSGGTQPQHF. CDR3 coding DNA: TGCAGTGCTTGTACTACCTCCGGAGGGACACAGCCCCAGCATTTT.

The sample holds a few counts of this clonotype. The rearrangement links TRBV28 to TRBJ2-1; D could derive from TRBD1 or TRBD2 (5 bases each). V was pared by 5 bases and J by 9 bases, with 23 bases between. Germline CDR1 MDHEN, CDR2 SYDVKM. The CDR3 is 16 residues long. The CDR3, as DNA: TGTGCCAGCAGTGGGACCGGGAACTCCTTGAGCGGTGAGCAGTTCTTC. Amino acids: CASSGTGNSLSGEQFF.

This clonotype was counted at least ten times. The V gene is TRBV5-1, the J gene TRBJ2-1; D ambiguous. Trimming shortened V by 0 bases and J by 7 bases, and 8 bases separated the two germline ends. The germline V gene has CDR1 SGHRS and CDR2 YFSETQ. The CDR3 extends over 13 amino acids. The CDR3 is CASSLGVSNEQFF. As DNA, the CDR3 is TGCGCCAGCAGCTTGGGTGTTTCGAATGAGCAGTTCTTC.

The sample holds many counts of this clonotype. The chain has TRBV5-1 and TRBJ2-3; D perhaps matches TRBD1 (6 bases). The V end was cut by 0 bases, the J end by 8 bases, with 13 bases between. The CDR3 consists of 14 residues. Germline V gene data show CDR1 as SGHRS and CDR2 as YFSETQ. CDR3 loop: CASSLAVGASTQYF. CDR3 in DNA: TGCGCCAGCAGCTTGGCCGTGGGGGCGAGTACGCAGTATTTT.

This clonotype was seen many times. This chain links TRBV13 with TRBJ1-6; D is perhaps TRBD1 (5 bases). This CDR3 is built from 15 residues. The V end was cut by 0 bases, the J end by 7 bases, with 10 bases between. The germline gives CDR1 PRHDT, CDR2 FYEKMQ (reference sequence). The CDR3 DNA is TGTGCCAGCAGCTTAGGTTCAGGGTGGAATTCACCCCTCCACTTT. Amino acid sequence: CASSLGSGWNSPLHF.

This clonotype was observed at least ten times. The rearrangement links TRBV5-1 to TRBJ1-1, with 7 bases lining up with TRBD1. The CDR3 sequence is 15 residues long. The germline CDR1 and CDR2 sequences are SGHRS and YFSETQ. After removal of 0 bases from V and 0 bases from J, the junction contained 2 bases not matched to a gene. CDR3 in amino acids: CASSLDRGMNTEAFF. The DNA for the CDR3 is TGCGCCAGCAGCTTGGACAGGGGTATGAACACTGAAGCTTTCTTT.

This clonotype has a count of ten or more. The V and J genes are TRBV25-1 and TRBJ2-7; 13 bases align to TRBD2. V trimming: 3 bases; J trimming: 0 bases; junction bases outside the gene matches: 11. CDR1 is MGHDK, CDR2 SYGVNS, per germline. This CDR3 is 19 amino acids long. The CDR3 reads CASSDNPTSGGGSSYEQYF. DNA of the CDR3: TGTGCCAGCAGTGACAATCCAACTAGCGGGGGGGGAAGCTCCTACGAGCAGTACTTC.